A selection of T cell receptor beta chains follows, all from one sample in a study of blood T cell repertoires in COVID-19. Generated by immunoSEQ multiplex PCR, the TCRdb table keeps only in-frame clones and is missing some. The sample carries 45,000 to 65,000 clones, about 77% recorded once. The sequenced sample was peripheral blood. Source of these receptors: a man in his sixties or seventies with active or convalescent COVID-19. Each CDR3 is given with its conserved first and last residue. The D gene is left open where the match is weak. Clone size appears in some rows only: once, few, many, or a class for an expanded clone.

j_gene,abundance,v_gene,d_gene,CDR3nt,CDR3aa
TRBJ2-1,NA,TRBV24-1,TRBD1,TGTGCCACCAGTGCTTTAGGACAGGGGTTTTTCAATGAGCAGTTCTTC,CATSALGQGFFNEQFF
TRBJ1-1,NA,TRBV4-3,TRBD1,TGCGCCAGCAGCCAAGGGACAGGGGCCATGAACACTGAAGCTTTCTTT,CASSQGTGAMNTEAFF
TRBJ2-3,NA,TRBV5-1,NA,TGCGCCAGCAGCGAAACAGGGAACGCAGATACGCAGTATTTT,CASSETGNADTQYF
TRBJ2-3,NA,TRBV7-8,NA,TGTGCCAGCAGCTTTGACAGGACTCCTAGCACAGATACGCAGTATTTT,CASSFDRTPSTDTQYF
TRBJ1-5,NA,TRBV12-3/TRBV12-4,NA,TGTGCCAGCAGTTTGACAGGCAATCAGCCCCAGCATTTT,CASSLTGNQPQHF
TRBJ1-1,NA,TRBV18,NA,TGTGCCAGCTCACCGGGACTGATGAACACTGAAGCTTTCTTT,CASSPGLMNTEAFF
TRBJ1-4,NA,TRBV20-1,NA,TGCAGTGCTAGCAGTCTTGAAAAACTGTTTTTT,CSASSLEKLFF
TRBJ2-7,NA,TRBV30,NA,TGTGCCTGGAGGGAGACAGGAGGATACGAGCAGTACTTC,CAWRETGGYEQYF
TRBJ1-1,few,TRBV7-2,NA,TGTGCCAGCAGCTTAGCGGGGCCCCCCAACACTGAAGCTTTCTTT,CASSLAGPPNTEAFF
TRBJ2-7,NA,TRBV21-1,NA,TGTGCCAGCCGAGAGGCGGGAGGCCTCTCGGGCGAGCAGTACTTC,CASREAGGLSGEQYF
TRBJ2-7,NA,TRBV9,NA,TGTGCCAGCAGCGTTGGGGGGACCGGAGCCTACGAGCAGTACTTC,CASSVGGTGAYEQYF
TRBJ2-7,once,TRBV11-3,TRBD2,TGTGCCAGCAGCTTGCGGGAGGGGTCCTACGAGCAGTACTTC,CASSLREGSYEQYF
TRBJ1-1,NA,TRBV7-3,NA,TGTGCCAGCAGCGGCCGATTGATTGAAGCTTTCTTT,CASSGRLIEAFF
TRBJ2-5,NA,TRBV11-1,TRBD2,TGTGCCAGCAGCATTGAGCGGGGGGCCCTCCAAGAGACCCAGTACTTC,CASSIERGALQETQYF
TRBJ1-4,NA,TRBV18,NA,TGTGCCAGCTCACCACGGGCAGTTACTAATGAAAAACTGTTTTTT,CASSPRAVTNEKLFF
TRBJ2-5,NA,TRBV7-9,TRBD1,TGTGCCAGCAACACGGACAGGGTTGAGACCCAGTACTTC,CASNTDRVETQYF
TRBJ1-2,NA,TRBV7-9,TRBD1,TGTGCCAGCAGTCGCCGACAGGGCCCTTTGGATGGCTACACCTTC,CASSRRQGPLDGYTF
TRBJ2-7,NA,TRBV6-1,TRBD1,TGTGCCAGCAGTGATCTCACAGGGGCCAGCTCCTACGAGCAGTACTTC,CASSDLTGASSYEQYF
TRBJ2-3,NA,TRBV3-1/TRBV3-2,NA,TGTGCCAGCAGCCCTTACACAGATACGCAGTATTTT,CASSPYTDTQYF
TRBJ1-1,once,TRBV28,NA,TGTGCCAGCAGACCAGCACAGGGAGTTAACACTGAAGCTTTCTTT,CASRPAQGVNTEAFF
TRBJ2-5,NA,TRBV19,TRBD2,TGTGCCAGTAGTATGCCTAGAGGGCTAGCGGAAAAAGAGACCCAGTACTTC,CASSMPRGLAEKETQYF
TRBJ2-2,few,TRBV7-2,TRBD2,TGTGCCAGCATCAAGGGGCTAGCGGGAGGCGGGGAGCTGTTTTTT,CASIKGLAGGGELFF
TRBJ1-1,NA,TRBV19,NA,TGTGCCAGTAGTATATCTTTGGTGGGGGTCGGACAGATTCAACAAGCTTTCTTT,CASSISLVGVGQIQQAFF
TRBJ2-5,NA,TRBV5-1,NA,TGCGCCAGCAGCTGGGGGCGGGGGAGCCAAGAGACCCAGTACTTC,CASSWGRGSQETQYF
TRBJ1-1,NA,TRBV6-1,NA,TGTGCCAGCAGTGAATTAGCGCAAAACACTGAAGCTTTCTTT,CASSELAQNTEAFF
TRBJ2-5,NA,TRBV12-1,NA,TGTGCCAGCAGCCCCCGCCCGGGAACTAGTCTTGAGACCCAGTACTTC,CASSPRPGTSLETQYF
TRBJ1-2,few,TRBV6-5,NA,TGTGCCAGCAGTCCCGGCGCGGGCTATGGCTACACCTTC,CASSPGAGYGYTF
TRBJ1-4,NA,TRBV10-3,NA,TGTGCCATCAGTGATGGACAGATAGCAACTAATGAAAAACTGTTTTTT,CAISDGQIATNEKLFF
TRBJ2-7,NA,TRBV24-1,TRBD1,TGTGCCACCAGTGATAATACACCCACCACGGGGACAGAAATTAACTACGAGCAGTACTTC,CATSDNTPTTGTEINYEQYF
TRBJ1-2,once,TRBV9,TRBD1,TGTGCCAGCAGCGTAGGACAGGGCAACTATGGCTACACCTTC,CASSVGQGNYGYTF
TRBJ1-3,NA,TRBV15,TRBD1,TGTGCCACCAGCAGGACGATCGGGACAGGGGTTGGAAACACCATATATTTT,CATSRTIGTGVGNTIYF
TRBJ2-4,NA,TRBV7-9,TRBD2,TGTGCCAGCAGCTTCGCGGGAGTAGGGAACATTCAGTACTTC,CASSFAGVGNIQYF
TRBJ2-1,NA,TRBV19,NA,TGTGCCAGTATCAAAGCGGGCTCGCCCTACAATGAGCAGTTCTTC,CASIKAGSPYNEQFF
TRBJ2-7,NA,TRBV4-1,TRBD2,TGCGCCAGCAGCCAAGGGTTAGCGGGAGCCTACGAGCAGTACTTC,CASSQGLAGAYEQYF
TRBJ1-2,NA,TRBV6-1,NA,TGTGCCAGCAGTGAAGTTCCTAGGCAGGGAGGGTTGAGATATGGCTACACCTTC,CASSEVPRQGGLRYGYTF
TRBJ2-1,NA,TRBV19,NA,TGTGCCAGTGCACAGGTTCCCTCCTACAATGAGCAGTTCTTC,CASAQVPSYNEQFF
TRBJ1-1,NA,TRBV5-1,TRBD1,TGCGCCAGCAGCTTGGAAGTCAGGGGGCGCATTACTGAAGCTTTCTTT,CASSLEVRGRITEAFF
TRBJ1-3,NA,TRBV7-9,NA,TGTGCCAGCAGAGACTTGAGCTCTGGAAACACCATATATTTT,CASRDLSSGNTIYF
TRBJ2-7,few,TRBV12-5,TRBD1,TGTGCTAGTGGTTTGGGACAGGGGGCCTACGAGCAGTACTTC,CASGLGQGAYEQYF
TRBJ1-1,NA,TRBV28,NA,TGTGCCAGCAGTGAACCGGCTCGATCGGGCACTGAAGCTTTCTTT,CASSEPARSGTEAFF
TRBJ2-4,NA,TRBV7-2,TRBD2,TGTGCCAGCAGCCCCCGGGTGGCAGGGAGGGACATTCAGTACTTC,CASSPRVAGRDIQYF
TRBJ2-3,NA,TRBV2,NA,TGTGGATCGAGGAGCACAGATACGCAGTATTTT,CGSRSTDTQYF
TRBJ2-7,NA,TRBV7-2,NA,TGTGCCAGCAGCTTAAGGTCAAGCCCGGGTTTTGGCGAGCAGTACTTC,CASSLRSSPGFGEQYF
TRBJ1-1,few,TRBV7-9,NA,TGTGCCAGCAGCCATACGGCGGGGGGCACTGAAGCTTTCTTT,CASSHTAGGTEAFF
TRBJ2-3,NA,TRBV16,NA,TGTGCCAGCAGCCAATCGAACGGGGCAGATACGCAGTATTTT,CASSQSNGADTQYF
TRBJ2-7,few,TRBV7-9,TRBD1,TGTGCCAGCAGCCATGGACAGGTGAGCTCCTACGAGCAGTACTTC,CASSHGQVSSYEQYF
TRBJ1-1,few,TRBV30,NA,TGTGCCTGGGACGGTGCGGTAAACACTGAAGCTTTCTTT,CAWDGAVNTEAFF
TRBJ1-2,NA,TRBV3-1/TRBV3-2,NA,TGTGCCAGCAGCCATAGGAGGGAGGGTGGCTACACCTTC,CASSHRREGGYTF
TRBJ1-1,few,TRBV21-1,NA,TGTGCCAGCAGCCACTTCAAGGAGCCTGTGAACACTGAAGCTTTCTTT,CASSHFKEPVNTEAFF
TRBJ2-5,once,TRBV24-1,TRBD1,TGTGCCACCAGTGATTCCCGACAGGGGGTGACCCAGTACTTC,CATSDSRQGVTQYF
TRBJ1-4,NA,TRBV2,NA,TGTGCCAGCAGCACGGAGGGTTTTAATGAAAAACTGTTTTTT,CASSTEGFNEKLFF